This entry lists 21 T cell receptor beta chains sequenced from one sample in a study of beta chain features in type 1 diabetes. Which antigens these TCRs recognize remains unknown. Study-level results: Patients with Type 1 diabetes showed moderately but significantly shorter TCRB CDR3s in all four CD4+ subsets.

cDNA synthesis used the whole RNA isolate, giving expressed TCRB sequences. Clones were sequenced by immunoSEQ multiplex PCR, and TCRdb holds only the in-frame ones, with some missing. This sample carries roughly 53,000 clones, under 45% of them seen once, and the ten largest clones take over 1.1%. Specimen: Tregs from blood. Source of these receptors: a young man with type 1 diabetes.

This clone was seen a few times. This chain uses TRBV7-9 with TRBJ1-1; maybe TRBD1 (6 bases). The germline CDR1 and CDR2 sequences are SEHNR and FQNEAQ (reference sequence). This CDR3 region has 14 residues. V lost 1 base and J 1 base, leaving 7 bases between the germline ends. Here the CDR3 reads CASSLGGGNTEAFF. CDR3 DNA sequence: TGTGCCAGCAGCTTAGGAGGGGGGAACACTGAAGCTTTCTTT. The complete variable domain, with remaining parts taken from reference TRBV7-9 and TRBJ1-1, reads DTGVSQNPRHKITKRGQNVTFRCDPISEHNRLYWYRQTLGQGPEFLTYFQNEAQLEKSRLLSDRFSAERPKGSFSTLEIQRTEQGDSAMYLCASSLGGGNTEAFFGQGTRLTVV.

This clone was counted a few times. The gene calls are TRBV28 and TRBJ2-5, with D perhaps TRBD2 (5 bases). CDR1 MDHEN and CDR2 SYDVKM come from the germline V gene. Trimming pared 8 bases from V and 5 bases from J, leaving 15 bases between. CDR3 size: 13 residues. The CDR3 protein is CASCRGYGETQYF. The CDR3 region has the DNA TGTGCCAGCTGTCGGGGATACGGTGAGACCCAGTACTTC.

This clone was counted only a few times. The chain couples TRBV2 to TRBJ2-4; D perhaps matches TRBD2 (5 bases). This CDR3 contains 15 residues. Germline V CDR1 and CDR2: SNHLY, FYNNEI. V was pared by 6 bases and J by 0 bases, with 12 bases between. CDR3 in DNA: TGTGCCAGCAGCAGTAGCGAGATAGCCAAAAACATTCAGTACTTC. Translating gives CASSSSEIAKNIQYF.

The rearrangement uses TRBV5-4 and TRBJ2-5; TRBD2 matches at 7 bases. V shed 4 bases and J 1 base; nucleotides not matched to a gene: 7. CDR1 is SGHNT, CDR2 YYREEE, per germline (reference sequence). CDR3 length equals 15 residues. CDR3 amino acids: CASSTYGGGQETQYF. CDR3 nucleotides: TGTGCCAGCAGCACCTATGGGGGGGGCCAAGAGACCCAGTACTTC.

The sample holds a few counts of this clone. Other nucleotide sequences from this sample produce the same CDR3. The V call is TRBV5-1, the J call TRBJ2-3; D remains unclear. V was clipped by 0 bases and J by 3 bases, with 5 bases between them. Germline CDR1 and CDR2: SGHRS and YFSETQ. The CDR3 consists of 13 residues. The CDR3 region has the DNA TGCGCCAGCAGCTTGGCGGGTACAGATACGCAGTATTTT. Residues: CASSLAGTDTQYF.

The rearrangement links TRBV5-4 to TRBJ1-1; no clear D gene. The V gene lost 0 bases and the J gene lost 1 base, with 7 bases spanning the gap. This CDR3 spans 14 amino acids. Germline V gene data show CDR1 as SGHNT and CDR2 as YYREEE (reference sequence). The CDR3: CASSLDEGNTEAFF. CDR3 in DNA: TGTGCCAGCAGCTTGGATGAGGGGAACACTGAAGCTTTCTTT.

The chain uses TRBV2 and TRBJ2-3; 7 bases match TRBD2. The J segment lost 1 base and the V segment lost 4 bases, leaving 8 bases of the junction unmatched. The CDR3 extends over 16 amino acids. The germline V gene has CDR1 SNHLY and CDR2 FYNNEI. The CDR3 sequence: CASSAGNAGGTDTQYF. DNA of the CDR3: TGTGCCAGCAGTGCCGGAAATGCGGGAGGCACAGATACGCAGTATTTT.

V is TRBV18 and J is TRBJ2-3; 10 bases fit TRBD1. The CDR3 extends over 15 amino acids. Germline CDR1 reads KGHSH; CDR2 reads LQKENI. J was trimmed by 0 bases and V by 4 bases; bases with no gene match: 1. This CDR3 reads CASSRDRGSTDTQYF. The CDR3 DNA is TGTGCCAGCTCACGGGACAGGGGTAGCACAGATACGCAGTATTTT.

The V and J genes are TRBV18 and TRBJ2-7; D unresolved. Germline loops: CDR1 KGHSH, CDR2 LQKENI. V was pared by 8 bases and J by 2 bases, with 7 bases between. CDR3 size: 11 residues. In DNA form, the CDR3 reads TGTGCCAGCGGGCAGGCCTACGAGCAGTACTTC. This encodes CASGQAYEQYF.

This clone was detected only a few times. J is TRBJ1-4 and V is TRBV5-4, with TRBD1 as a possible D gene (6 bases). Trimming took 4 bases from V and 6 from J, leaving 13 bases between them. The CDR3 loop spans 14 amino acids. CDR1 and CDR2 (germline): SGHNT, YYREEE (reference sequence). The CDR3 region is CASSRRGGDEKLFF. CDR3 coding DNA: TGTGCCAGCAGCCGGAGGGGGGGGGATGAAAAACTGTTTTTT.

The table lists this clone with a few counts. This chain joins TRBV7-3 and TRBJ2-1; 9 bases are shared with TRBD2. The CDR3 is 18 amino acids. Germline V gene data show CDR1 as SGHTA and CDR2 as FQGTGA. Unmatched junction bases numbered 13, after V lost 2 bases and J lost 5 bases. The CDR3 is CASSLGNGAGGFNNEQFF. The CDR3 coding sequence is TGTGCCAGCAGCTTAGGTAATGGGGCGGGAGGGTTCAACAATGAGCAGTTCTTC.

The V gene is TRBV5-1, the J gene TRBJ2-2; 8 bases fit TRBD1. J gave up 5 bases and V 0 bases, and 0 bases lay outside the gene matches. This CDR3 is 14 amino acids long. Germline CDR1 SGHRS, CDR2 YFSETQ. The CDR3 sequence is CASSLGTGTGELFF. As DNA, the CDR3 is TGCGCCAGCAGCTTGGGGACAGGGACCGGGGAGCTGTTTTTT.

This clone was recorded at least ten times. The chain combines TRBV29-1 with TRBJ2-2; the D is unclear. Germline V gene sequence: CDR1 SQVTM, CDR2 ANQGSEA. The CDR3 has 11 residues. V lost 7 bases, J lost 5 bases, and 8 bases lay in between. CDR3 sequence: CSATYTGELFF. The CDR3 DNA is TGCAGCGCTACTTATACCGGGGAGCTGTTTTTT.

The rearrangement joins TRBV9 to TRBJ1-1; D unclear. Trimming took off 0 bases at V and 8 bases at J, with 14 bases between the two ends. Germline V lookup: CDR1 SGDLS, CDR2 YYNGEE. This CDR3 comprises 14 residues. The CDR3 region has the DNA TGTGCCAGCAGCGTAGGAAGAGAGGGAGGGGAAGCTTTCTTT. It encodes CASSVGREGGEAFF.

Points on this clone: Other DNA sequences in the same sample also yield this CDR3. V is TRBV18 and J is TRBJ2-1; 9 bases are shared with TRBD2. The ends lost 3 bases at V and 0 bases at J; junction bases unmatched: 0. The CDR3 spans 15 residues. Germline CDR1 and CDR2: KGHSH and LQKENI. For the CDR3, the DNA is TGTGCCAGCTCACCTAGCGGGAGCTCCTACAATGAGCAGTTCTTC. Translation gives CASSPSGSSYNEQFF.

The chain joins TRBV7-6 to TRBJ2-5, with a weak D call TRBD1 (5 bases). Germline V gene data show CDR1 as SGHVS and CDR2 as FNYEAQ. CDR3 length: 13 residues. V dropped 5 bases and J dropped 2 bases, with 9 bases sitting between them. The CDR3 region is CASSPTVQETQYF. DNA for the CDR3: TGTGCCAGCAGCCCGACAGTACAAGAGACCCAGTACTTC. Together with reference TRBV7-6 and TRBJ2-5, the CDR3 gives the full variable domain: GAGVSQSPRYKVTKRGQDVALRCDPISGHVSLYWYRQALGQGPEFLTYFNYEAQQDKSGLPNDRFSAERPEGSISTLTIQRTEQRDSAMYRCASSPTVQETQYFGPGTRLLVL.

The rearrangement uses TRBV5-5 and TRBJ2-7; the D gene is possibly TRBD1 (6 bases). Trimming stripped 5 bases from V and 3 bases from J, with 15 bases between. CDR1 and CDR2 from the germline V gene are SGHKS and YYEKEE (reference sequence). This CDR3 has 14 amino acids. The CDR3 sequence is CASSYDRTYYEQYF. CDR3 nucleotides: TGTGCCAGCAGTTACGACAGGACTTACTACGAGCAGTACTTC. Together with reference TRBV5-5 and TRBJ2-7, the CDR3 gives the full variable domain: DAGVTQSPTHLIKTRGQQVTLRCSPISGHKSVSWYQQVLGQGPQFIFQYYEKEERGRGNFPDRFSARQFPNYSSELNVNALLLGDSALYLCASSYDRTYYEQYFGPGTRLTVT.

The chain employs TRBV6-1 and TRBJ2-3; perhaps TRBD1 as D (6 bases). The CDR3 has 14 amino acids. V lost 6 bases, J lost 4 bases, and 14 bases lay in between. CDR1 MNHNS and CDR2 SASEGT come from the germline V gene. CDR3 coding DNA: TGTGCCAGCAGGAGCGCAGGGGTGGCAGATACGCAGTATTTT. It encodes CASRSAGVADTQYF.

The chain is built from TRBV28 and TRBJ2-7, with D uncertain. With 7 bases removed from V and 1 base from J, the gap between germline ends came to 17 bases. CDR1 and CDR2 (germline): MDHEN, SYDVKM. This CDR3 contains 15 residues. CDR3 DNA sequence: TGTGCCAGCATGTTGCAGATGGCCTCTTCCTACGAGCAGTACTTC. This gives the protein CASMLQMASSYEQYF.

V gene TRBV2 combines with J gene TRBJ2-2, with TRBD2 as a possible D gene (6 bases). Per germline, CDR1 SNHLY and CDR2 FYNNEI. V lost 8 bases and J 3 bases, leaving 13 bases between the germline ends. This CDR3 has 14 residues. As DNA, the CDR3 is TGTGCCAGCGGGAGGCCGGAGGACACCGGGGAGCTGTTTTTT. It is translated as CASGRPEDTGELFF.

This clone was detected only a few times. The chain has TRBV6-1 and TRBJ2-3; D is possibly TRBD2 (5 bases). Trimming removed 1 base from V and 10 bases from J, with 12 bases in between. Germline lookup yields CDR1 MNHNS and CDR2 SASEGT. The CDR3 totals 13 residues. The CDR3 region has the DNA TGTGCCAGCAGTGAAGTAGCGCTAGCAGCGCAGTATTTT. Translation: CASSEVALAAQYF.